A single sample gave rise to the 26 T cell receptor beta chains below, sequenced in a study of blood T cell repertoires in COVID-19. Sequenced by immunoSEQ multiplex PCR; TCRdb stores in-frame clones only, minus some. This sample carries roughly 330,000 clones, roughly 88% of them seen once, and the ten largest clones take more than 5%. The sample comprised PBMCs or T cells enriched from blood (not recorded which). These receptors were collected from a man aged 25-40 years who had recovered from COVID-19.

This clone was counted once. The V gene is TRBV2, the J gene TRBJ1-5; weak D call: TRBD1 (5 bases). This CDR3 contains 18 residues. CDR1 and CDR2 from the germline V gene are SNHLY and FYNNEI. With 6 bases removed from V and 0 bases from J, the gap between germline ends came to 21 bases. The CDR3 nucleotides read TGTGCCAGCAGGGAACGAACGAAACCAGGGCTTAGCAATCAGCCCCAGCATTTT. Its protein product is CASRERTKPGLSNQPQHF.

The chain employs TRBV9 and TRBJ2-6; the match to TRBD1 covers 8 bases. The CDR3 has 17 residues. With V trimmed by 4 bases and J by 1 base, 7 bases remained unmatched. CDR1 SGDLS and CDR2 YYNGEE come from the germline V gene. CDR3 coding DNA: TGTGCCAGCAGCCCGTGGGGACAGGCTTCTGGGGCCAACGTCCTGACTTTC. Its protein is CASSPWGQASGANVLTF.

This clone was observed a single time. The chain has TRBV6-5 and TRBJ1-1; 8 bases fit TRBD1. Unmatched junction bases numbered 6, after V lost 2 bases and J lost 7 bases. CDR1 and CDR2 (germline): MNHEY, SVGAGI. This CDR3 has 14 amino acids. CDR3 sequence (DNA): TGTGCCAGCAGTTACACCAGGGGGCTCGTTGAAGCTTTCTTT. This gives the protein CASSYTRGLVEAFF.

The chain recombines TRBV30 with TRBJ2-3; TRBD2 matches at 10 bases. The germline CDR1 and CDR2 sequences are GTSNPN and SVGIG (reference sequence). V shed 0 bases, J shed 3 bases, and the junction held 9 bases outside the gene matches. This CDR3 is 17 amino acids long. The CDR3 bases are TGTGCCTGGAGTGTCGCTAGCGGGGGCCATGGAACAGATACGCAGTATTTT. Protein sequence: CAWSVASGGHGTDTQYF. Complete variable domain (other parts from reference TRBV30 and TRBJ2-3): SQTIHQWPATLVQPVGSPLSLECTVEGTSNPNLYWYRQAAGRGLQLLFYSVGIGQISSEVPQNLSASRPQDRQFILSSKKLLLSDSGFYLCAWSVASGGHGTDTQYFGPGTRLTVL.

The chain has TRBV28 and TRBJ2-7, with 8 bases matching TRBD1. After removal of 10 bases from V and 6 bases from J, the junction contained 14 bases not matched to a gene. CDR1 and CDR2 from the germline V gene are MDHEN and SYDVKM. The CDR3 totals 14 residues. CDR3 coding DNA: TGTGCCACCACACCGGCCGACAGGGGCCCCGAGCAGTACTTC. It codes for CATTPADRGPEQYF.

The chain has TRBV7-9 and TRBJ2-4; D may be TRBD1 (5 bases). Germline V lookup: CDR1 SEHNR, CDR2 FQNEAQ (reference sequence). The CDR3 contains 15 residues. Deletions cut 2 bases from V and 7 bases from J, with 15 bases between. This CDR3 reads CASSLRQGTGNIQYF. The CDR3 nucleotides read TGTGCCAGCAGCTTACGCCAGGGAACTGGGAACATTCAGTACTTC. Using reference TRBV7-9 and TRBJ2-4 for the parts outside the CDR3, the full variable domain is DTGVSQNPRHKITKRGQNVTFRCDPISEHNRLYWYRQTLGQGPEFLTYFQNEAQLEKSRLLSDRFSAERPKGSFSTLEIQRTEQGDSAMYLCASSLRQGTGNIQYFGAGTRLSVL.

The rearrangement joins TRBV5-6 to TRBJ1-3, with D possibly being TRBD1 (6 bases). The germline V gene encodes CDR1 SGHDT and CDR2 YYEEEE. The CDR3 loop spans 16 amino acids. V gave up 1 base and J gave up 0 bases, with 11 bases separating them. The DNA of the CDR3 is TGTGCCAGCAGCTTGTACAGGGTCGACTCTGGAAACACCATATATTTT. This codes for CASSLYRVDSGNTIYF. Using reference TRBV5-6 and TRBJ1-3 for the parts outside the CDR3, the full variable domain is DAGVTQSPTHLIKTRGQQVTLRCSPKSGHDTVSWYQQALGQGPQFIFQYYEEEERQRGNFPDRFSGHQFPNYSSELNVNALLLGDSALYLCASSLYRVDSGNTIYFGEGSWLTVV.

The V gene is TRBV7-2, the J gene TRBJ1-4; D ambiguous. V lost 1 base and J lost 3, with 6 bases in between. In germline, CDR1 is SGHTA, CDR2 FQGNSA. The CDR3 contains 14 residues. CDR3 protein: CASSLGWPNEKLFF. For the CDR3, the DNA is TGTGCCAGCAGCTTAGGGTGGCCTAATGAAAAACTGTTTTTT.

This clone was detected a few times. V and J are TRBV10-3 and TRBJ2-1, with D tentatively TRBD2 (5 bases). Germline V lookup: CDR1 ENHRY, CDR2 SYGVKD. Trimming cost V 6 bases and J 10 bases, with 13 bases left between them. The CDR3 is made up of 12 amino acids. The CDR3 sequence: CAISTQPGEQFF. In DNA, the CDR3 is TGTGCCATCAGCACACAGCCGGGAGAGCAGTTCTTC.

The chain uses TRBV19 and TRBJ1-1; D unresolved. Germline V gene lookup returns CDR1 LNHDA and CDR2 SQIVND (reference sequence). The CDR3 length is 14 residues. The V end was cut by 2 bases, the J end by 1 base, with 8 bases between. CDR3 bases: TGTGCCAGTAGTATACGGTTCGGGAACACTGAAGCTTTCTTT. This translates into CASSIRFGNTEAFF.

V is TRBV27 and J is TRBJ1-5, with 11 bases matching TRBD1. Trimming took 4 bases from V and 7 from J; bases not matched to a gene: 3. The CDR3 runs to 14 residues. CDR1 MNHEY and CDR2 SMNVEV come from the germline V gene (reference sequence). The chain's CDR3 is CASSWRDRGQPQHF. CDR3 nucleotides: TGTGCCAGCAGTTGGAGGGACAGGGGGCAGCCCCAGCATTTT.

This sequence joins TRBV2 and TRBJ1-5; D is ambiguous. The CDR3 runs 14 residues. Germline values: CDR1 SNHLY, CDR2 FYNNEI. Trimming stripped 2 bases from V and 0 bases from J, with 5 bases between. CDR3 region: CASSESNSNQPQHF. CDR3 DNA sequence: TGTGCCAGCAGTGAATCCAATAGCAATCAGCCCCAGCATTTT.

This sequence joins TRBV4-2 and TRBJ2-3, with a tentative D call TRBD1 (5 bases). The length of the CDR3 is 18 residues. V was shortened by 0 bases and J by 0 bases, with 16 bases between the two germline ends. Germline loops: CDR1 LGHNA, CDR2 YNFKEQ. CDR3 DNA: TGTGCCAGCAGCCAAGAACCGGTTGGGGCCGGAAGCACAGATACGCAGTATTTT. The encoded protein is CASSQEPVGAGSTDTQYF.

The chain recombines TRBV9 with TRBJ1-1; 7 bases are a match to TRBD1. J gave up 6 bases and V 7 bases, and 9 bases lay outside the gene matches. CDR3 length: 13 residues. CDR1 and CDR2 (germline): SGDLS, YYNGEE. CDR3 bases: TGTGCCAGCGGCAGACAGGGAATTTCTGAAGCTTTCTTT. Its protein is CASGRQGISEAFF.

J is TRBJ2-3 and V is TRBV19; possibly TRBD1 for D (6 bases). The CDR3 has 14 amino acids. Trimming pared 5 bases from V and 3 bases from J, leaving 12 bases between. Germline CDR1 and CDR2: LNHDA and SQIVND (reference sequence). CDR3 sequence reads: CASSPGQLTDTQYF. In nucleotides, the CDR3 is TGTGCCAGTAGTCCCGGACAGCTTACAGATACGCAGTATTTT. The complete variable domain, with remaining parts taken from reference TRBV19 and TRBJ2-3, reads DGGITQSPKYLFRKEGQNVTLSCEQNLNHDAMYWYRQDPGQGLRLIYYSQIVNDFQKGDIAEGYSVSREKKESFPLTVTSAQKNPTAFYLCASSPGQLTDTQYFGPGTRLTVL.

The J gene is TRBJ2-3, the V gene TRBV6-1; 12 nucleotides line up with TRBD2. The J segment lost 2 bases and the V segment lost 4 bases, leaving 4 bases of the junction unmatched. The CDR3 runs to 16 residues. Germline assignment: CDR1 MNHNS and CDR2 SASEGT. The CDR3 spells CASSAGLAGITDTQYF. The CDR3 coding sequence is TGTGCCAGCAGTGCCGGACTAGCGGGGATCACAGATACGCAGTATTTT.

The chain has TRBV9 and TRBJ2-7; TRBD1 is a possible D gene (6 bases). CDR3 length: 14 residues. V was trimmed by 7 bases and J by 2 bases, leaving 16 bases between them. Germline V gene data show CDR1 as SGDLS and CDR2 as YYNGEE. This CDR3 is CASHGQLPPYEQYF. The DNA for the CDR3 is TGTGCCAGCCACGGACAGCTGCCCCCCTACGAGCAGTACTTC. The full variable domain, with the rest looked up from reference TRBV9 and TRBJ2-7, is DSGVTQTPKHLITATGQRVTLRCSPRSGDLSVYWYQQSLDQGLQFLIQYYNGEERAKGNILERFSAQQFPDLHSELNLSSLELGDSALYFCASHGQLPPYEQYFGPGTRLTVT.

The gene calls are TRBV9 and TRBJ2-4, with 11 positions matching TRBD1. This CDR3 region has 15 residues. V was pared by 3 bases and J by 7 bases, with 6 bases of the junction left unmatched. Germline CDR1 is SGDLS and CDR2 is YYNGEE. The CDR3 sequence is CASSGTGTGGNIQYF. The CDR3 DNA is TGTGCCAGCAGCGGGACCGGGACAGGGGGGAACATTCAGTACTTC.

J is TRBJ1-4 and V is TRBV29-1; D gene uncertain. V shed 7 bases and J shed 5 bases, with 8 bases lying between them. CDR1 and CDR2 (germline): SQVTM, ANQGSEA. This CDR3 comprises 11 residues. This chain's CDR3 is CSGWANEKLFF. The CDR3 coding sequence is TGCAGCGGATGGGCGAATGAAAAACTGTTTTTT.

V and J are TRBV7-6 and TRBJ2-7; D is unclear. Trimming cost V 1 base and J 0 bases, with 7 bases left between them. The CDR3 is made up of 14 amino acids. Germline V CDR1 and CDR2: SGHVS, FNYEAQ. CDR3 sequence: CASSLDVSSYEQYF. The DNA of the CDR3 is TGTGCCAGCAGCTTAGACGTGAGCTCCTACGAGCAGTACTTC.

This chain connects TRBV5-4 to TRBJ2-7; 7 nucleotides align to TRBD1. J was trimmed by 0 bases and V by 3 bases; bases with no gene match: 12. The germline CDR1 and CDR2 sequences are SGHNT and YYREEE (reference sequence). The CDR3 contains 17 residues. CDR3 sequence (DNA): TGTGCCAGCAGCTCCCCATCTACCGGGACAGCCTCCTACGAGCAGTACTTC. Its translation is CASSSPSTGTASYEQYF.

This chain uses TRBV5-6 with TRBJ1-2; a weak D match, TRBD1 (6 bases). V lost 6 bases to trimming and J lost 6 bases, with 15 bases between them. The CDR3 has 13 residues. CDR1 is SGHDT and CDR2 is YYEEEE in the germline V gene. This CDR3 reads CASITGKGDGYTF. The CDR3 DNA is TGTGCCAGCATCACCGGCAAGGGGGATGGCTACACCTTC.

In DNA, the CDR3 is TGCAGCGTTGAAGATAAGGGGGGGACAGGGAACGGCGAGCAGTACTTC. The encoded protein is CSVEDKGGTGNGEQYF. The V gene is TRBV29-1, the J gene TRBJ2-7; 9 nucleotides line up with TRBD1. Germline V gene sequence: CDR1 SQVTM, CDR2 ANQGSEA. The CDR3 runs to 16 residues. The trim removed 0 bases at V and 6 bases at J, leaving 12 bases unmatched.

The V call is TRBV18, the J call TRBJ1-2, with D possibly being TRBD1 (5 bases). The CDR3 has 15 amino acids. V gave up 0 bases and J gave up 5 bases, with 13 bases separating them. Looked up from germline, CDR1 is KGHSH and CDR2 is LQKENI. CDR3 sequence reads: CASSPPGGKAYGYTF. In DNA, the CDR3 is TGTGCCAGCTCACCACCGGGGGGTAAAGCTTATGGCTACACCTTC.

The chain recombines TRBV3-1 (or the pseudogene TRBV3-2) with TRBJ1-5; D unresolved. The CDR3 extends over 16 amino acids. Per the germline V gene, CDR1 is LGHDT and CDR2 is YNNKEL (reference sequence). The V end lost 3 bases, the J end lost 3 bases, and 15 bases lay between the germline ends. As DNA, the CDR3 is TGTGCCAGCAGCCATACTACGGGATTTGACAATCAGCCCCAGCATTTT. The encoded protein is CASSHTTGFDNQPQHF.

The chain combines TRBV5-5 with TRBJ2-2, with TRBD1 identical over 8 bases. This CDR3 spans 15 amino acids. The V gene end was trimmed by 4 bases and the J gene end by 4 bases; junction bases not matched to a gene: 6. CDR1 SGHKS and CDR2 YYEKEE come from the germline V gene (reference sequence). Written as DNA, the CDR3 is TGTGCCAGCAGCCCAGGGGGCGTGAGCACCGGGGAGCTGTTTTTT. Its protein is CASSPGGVSTGELFF.